Below, one T cell receptor beta chain is given with its context. This specimen comes from a study of shared clonotypes between healthy human individuals. Deep-level settings were used for running the assay. Genomic DNA belonging to each subset was distributed in equal measure over several immunoSEQ plates. The unsorted PBMC sample used ten immunoSEQ deep assay plates. TCRdb's copy holds only in-frame clones and misses some; the assay was immunoSEQ multiplex PCR. The table shows 450,000 to 500,000 clones, with 81% occurring only once. The V segment lost 5 bases and the J segment 8 bases; nucleotides outside the gene matches: 9. The CDR3 has 14 amino acids. CDR1 is SGHAT and CDR2 is FQDESV in the germline V gene (reference sequence).

The rearrangement joins TRBV11-1 to TRBJ2-1, with 7 positions matching TRBD2. The sample taken for sequencing was PBMCs. This TCR came from a woman aged 35 to 49 in good health. Some clones in this sample may be carry-over from other donors' samples. As DNA, the CDR3 is TGTGCCAGCAGCCCATCGACTAGCTCGGATGAGCAGTTCTTC. Its translation: CASSPSTSSDEQFF.